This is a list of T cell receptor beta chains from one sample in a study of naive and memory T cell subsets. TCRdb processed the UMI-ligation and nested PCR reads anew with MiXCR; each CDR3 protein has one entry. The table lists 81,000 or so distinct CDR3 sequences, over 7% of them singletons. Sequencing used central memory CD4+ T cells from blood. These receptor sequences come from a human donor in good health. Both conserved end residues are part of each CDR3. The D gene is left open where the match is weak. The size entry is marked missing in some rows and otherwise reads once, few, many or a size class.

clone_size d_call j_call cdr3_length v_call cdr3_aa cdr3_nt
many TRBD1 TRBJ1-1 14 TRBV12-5 CASATGQVKTEAFF TGTGCTAGTGCTACGGGACAGGTGAAGACTGAAGCTTTCTTT
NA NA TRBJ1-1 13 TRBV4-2 CASSQERAREAFF TGTGCCAGCAGCCAAGAAAGAGCGAGAGAAGCTTTCTTT
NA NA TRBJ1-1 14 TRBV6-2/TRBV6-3 CASSFKGGYTEAFF TGTGCCAGCAGTTTCAAGGGGGGGTACACTGAAGCTTTCTTT
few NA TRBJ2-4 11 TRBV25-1 CASTYIGIQYF TGTGCCAGCACCTACATCGGCATTCAGTACTTC
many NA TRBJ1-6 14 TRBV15 CATSRDRDTSPLHF TGTGCCACCAGCAGAGACAGGGATACTTCACCCCTCCACTTT
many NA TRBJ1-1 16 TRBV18 CASSPTRTAVNTEAFF TGTGCCAGCTCACCTACAAGGACGGCTGTGAACACTGAAGCTTTCTTT
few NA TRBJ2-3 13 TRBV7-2 CASSVQTRDTQYF TGTGCCAGCAGCGTACAGACAAGAGATACGCAGTATTTT
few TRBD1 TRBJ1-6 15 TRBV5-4 CASSRGQGGNSPLHF TGTGCCAGCAGCCGGGGACAGGGAGGAAATTCACCCCTCCACTTT
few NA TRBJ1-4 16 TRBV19 CASSIGKTAGVEKLFF TGTGCCAGTAGTATAGGAAAGACAGCAGGAGTCGAAAAACTGTTTTTT
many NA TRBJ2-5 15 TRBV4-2 CASSQPGQKKETQYF TGTGCCAGCAGCCAACCTGGACAGAAGAAAGAGACCCAGTACTTC
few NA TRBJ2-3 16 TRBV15 CATSSFPGLRVDTQYF TGTGCCACCAGCAGCTTCCCGGGTCTTCGGGTAGATACGCAGTATTTT
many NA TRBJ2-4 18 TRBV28 CASSLRQGGDIAKNIQYF TGTGCCAGCAGTTTACGGCAGGGAGGCGATATAGCCAAAAACATTCAGTACTTC
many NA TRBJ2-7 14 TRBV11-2 CASSPSRDSYEQYF TGTGCCAGCAGCCCTAGCCGTGACAGCTACGAGCAGTACTTC
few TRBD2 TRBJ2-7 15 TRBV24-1 CATSGEGPSSYEQYF TGTGCCACCAGCGGGGAGGGCCCATCCTCCTACGAGCAGTACTTC
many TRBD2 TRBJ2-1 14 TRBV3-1 CASSHGTTYNEQFF TGTGCCAGCAGCCACGGGACTACATACAATGAGCAGTTCTTC
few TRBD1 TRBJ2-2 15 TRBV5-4 CASSPGTANTGELFF TGTGCCAGCAGCCCCGGGACAGCGAACACCGGGGAGCTGTTTTTT
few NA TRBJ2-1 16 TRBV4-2 CASSQDTLGDYNEQFF TGTGCCAGCAGCCAAGATACCCTAGGTGATTACAATGAGCAGTTCTTC
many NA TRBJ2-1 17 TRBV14 CASSQGQMSRNVGEQFF TGTGCCAGCAGCCAAGGACAAATGAGTAGAAATGTCGGTGAGCAGTTCTTC
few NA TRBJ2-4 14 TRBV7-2 CASSLGAGSDIQYF TGTGCCAGCAGCTTAGGTGCAGGGAGCGACATTCAGTACTTC
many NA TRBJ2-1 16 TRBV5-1 CASSRGWGNNNNEQFF TGCGCCAGCAGCCGAGGGTGGGGTAATAACAACAATGAGCAGTTCTTC
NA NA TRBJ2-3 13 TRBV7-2 CASSFDSTDTQYF TGTGCCAGCAGCTTCGACAGCACAGATACGCAGTATTTT
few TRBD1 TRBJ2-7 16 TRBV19 CASSLNPGQGAYEQYF TGTGCCAGTAGTCTGAACCCGGGACAGGGGGCCTACGAGCAGTACTTC
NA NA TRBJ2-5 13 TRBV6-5 CASSQPRKETQYF TGTGCCAGCAGTCAGCCCCGTAAAGAGACCCAGTACTTC
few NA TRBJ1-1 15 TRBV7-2 CASSRPPTANTEAFF TGTGCCAGCAGCCGACCACCTACAGCGAACACTGAAGCTTTCTTT
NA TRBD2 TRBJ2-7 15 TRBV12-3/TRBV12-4 CASSPGGGASYEQYF TGTGCCAGCAGTCCCGGGGGGGGCGCCTCCTACGAGCAGTACTTC
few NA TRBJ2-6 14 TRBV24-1 CATQGSTGANVLTF TGTGCCACCCAGGGCTCGACAGGGGCCAACGTCCTGACTTTC
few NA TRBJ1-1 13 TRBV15 CATDGGQNTEAFF TGTGCCACCGACGGGGGCCAGAACACTGAAGCTTTCTTT
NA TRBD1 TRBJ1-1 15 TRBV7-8 CASSWRQGPNTEAFF TGTGCCAGCAGCTGGCGACAGGGCCCGAACACTGAAGCTTTCTTT
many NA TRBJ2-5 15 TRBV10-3 CAIMSPDSKQETQYF TGTGCCATCATGTCCCCGGACTCAAAGCAGGAGACCCAGTACTTC
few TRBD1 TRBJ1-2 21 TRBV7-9 CASSLVGAIGTGEDRGYGYTF TGTGCCAGCAGCTTAGTGGGGGCCATCGGGACAGGGGAAGACCGTGGCTATGGCTACACCTTC
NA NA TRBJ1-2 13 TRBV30 CAWSAGGNYGYTF TGTGCCTGGAGTGCCGGCGGCAACTATGGCTACACCTTC
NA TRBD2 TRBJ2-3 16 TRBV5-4 CASSVGLAGAVDTQYF TGTGCCAGCAGCGTTGGACTAGCGGGAGCTGTAGATACGCAGTATTTT
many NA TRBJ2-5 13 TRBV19 CASSIGSQETQYF TGTGCCAGTAGCATAGGTTCCCAAGAGACCCAGTACTTC
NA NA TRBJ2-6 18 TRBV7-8 CASSLRGTAISGANVLTF TGTGCCAGCAGCTTACGGGGGACAGCCATCTCTGGGGCCAACGTCCTGACTTTC
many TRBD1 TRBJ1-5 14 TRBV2 CASSETGENQPQHF TGTGCCAGCAGTGAGACAGGGGAAAATCAGCCCCAGCATTTT
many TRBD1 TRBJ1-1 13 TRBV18 CASSPGQSDVAFF TGTGCCAGCTCACCGGGACAGAGTGATGTAGCTTTCTTT
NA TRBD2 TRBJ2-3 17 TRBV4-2 CASSQDGTSGSTDTQYF TGTGCCAGCAGCCAAGATGGGACTAGCGGGTCCACAGATACGCAGTATTTT
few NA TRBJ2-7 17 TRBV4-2 CASSQLSGRESSYEQYF TGTGCCAGCAGCCAACTCTCCGGTCGCGAGAGCTCCTACGAGCAGTACTTC
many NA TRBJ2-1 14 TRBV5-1 CASSPPRVDNEQFF TGCGCCAGCAGCCCTCCGAGGGTAGATAATGAGCAGTTCTTC
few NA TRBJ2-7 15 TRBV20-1 CSASDRLVAAGEQYF TGCAGTGCTAGCGACAGGTTGGTAGCGGCCGGCGAGCAGTACTTC
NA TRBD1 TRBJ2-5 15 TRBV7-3 CASSLIGDRGETQYF TGTGCCAGCAGCTTAATTGGGGACAGGGGAGAGACCCAGTACTTC
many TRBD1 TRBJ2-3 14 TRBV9 CASSALETGATQYF TGTGCCAGCAGCGCCCTAGAGACAGGGGCTACGCAGTATTTT
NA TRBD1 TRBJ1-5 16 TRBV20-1 CSAIRQGARSNQPQHF TGCAGTGCCATAAGACAGGGGGCTCGTAGCAATCAGCCCCAGCATTTT
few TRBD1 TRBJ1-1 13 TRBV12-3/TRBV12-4 CASSSQTGTEAFF TGTGCCAGCAGCTCCCAGACAGGGACTGAAGCTTTCTTT
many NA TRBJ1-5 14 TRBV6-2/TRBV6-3 CASRRQNSNQPQHF TGTGCCAGCAGACGACAGAATAGCAATCAGCCCCAGCATTTT
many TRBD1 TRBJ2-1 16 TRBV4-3 CASSQGRQGSFNEQFF TGCGCCAGCAGCCAAGGGAGACAGGGGTCGTTTAATGAGCAGTTCTTC